This T cell receptor beta chain was sequenced in a study of cytomegalovirus exposure and HLA in healthy donors. Study summary: In an earlier analysis, around 120 million unique TCR beta sequences were found from approximately 170 million T cells.

This clone was seen once. Its target is not known. V lost 6 bases, J lost 7 bases, and 9 bases lay in between. The CDR3 spans 11 residues. Germline CDR1 LNHDA, CDR2 SQIVND (reference sequence). Points from the study as a whole: CMV antigen specificity was confirmed in vitro for three CMV-associated chains. The only immune exposure information that was available was CMV serostatus. Later analysis indicated greater clonal expansion among HLA-associated TCR beta chains than among equally common other chains.

The PCR was carried out with 60 Vbeta primers and 13 Jbeta primers. Clones were sequenced by immunoSEQ multiplex PCR, and TCRdb holds only the in-frame ones, with some missing. The sample consists of some 270,000 clones, 80% of them appearing once. What was sequenced was PBMCs. This chain connects TRBV19 to TRBJ1-2; D call uncertain. The receptor was derived from a girl aged 2-10 years in good health and CMV-seronegative. The chain's CDR3 is CASSSRSGYTF. Here the CDR3 DNA reads TGTGCCAGTAGCTCCCGGAGTGGCTACACCTTC. Looking up the rest from reference TRBV19 and TRBJ1-2 gives the full variable domain: DGGITQSPKYLFRKEGQNVTLSCEQNLNHDAMYWYRQDPGQGLRLIYYSQIVNDFQKGDIAEGYSVSREKKESFPLTVTSAQKNPTAFYLCASSSRSGYTFGSGTRLTVV.